Listed here is a single T cell receptor (beta chain). Its target is not known. PCR involved 60 Vbeta and 13 Jbeta primers. Profiling relied on immunoSEQ multiplex PCR, and the TCRdb table lists in-frame clones only, not all of them. Listed are approximately 54,000 clones; 6.5% to 8.5% falls within the top ten. The sample belongs to a study of cytomegalovirus exposure and HLA in healthy donors. Study-level results: Later on, an analysis showed TCR association rates differing by HLA locus, with DRB1 the most and HLA-C the fewest. Specific recognition of CMV antigens was confirmed in vitro for three chains (all CMV-associated). A link between a missense DCLRE1C variant and TCR beta V- and J-gene trimming emerged from a later analysis. In an earlier analysis, about 87% or about 30%: the productive usage of most TCR beta V segments.

The CDR3 consists of 15 residues. V lost 0 bases, J lost 5 bases, and 14 bases lay in between. The V gene's germline CDR1 is SGHRS and CDR2 YFSETQ. The chain combines TRBV5-1 with TRBJ2-5, with D tentatively TRBD2 (5 bases). The clonotype comes from a middle-aged woman in good health and CMV-seronegative. The source material was PBMCs. CDR3 coding DNA: TGCGCCAGCAGCTTGGCCGTGGGGAGAGGGGAGACCCAGTACTTC. Its protein is CASSLAVGRGETQYF.